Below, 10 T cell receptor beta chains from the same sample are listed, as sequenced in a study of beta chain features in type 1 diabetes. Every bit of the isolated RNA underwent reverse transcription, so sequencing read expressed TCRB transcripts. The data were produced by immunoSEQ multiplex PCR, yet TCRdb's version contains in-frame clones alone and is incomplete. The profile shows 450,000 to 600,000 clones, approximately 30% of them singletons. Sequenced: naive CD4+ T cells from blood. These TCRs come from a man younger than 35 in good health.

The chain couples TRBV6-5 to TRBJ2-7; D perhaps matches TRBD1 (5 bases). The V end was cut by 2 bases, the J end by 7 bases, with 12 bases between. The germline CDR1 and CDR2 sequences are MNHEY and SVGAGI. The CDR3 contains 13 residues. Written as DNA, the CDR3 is TGTGCCAGCAGTTACGCAGGGTCGGGTGAGCAGTACTTC. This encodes CASSYAGSGEQYF.

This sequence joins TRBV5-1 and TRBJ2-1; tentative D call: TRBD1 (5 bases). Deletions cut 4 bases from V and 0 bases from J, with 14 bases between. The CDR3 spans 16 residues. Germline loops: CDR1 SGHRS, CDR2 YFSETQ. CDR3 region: CASSVDQGFSYNEQFF. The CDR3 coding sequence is TGCGCCAGCAGCGTAGACCAGGGTTTCTCCTACAATGAGCAGTTCTTC.

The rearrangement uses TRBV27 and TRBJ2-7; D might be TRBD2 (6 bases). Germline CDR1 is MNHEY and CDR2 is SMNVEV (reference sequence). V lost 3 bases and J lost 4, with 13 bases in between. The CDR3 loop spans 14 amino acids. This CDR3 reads CASSFTAGYYEQYF. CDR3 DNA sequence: TGTGCCAGCAGTTTTACGGCGGGGTATTACGAGCAGTACTTC.

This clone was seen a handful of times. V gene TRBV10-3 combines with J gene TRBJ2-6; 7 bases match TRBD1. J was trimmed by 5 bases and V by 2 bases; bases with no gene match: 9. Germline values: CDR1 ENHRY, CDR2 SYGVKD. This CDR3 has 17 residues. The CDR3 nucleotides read TGTGCCATCAGTGAGCCACCCACAGGGGTTAGGGCCAACGTCCTGACTTTC. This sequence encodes CAISEPPTGVRANVLTF.

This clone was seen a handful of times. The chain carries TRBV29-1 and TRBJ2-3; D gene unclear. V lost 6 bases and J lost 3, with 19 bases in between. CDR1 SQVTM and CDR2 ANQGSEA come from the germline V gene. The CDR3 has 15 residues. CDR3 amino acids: CSVLLDERSTDTQYF. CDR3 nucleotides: TGCAGCGTCCTTCTGGACGAGAGGTCGACAGATACGCAGTATTTT.

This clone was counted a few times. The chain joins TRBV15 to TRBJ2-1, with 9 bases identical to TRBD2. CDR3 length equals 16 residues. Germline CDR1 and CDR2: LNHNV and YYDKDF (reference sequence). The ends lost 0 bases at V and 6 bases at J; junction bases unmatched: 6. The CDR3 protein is CATSRDNRGRANEQFF. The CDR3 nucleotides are TGTGCCACCAGCAGAGACAACCGCGGGAGGGCCAATGAGCAGTTCTTC.

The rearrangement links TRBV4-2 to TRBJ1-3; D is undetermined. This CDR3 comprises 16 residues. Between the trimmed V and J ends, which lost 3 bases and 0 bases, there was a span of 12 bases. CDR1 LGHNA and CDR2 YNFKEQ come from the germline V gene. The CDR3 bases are TGTGCCAGCAGCCAGACGGTCAGGAGCTCTGGAAACACCATATATTTT. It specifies CASSQTVRSSGNTIYF.

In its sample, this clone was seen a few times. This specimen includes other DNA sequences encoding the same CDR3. The CDR3: CASSPGQGNYGYTF. As DNA, the CDR3 is TGTGCCAGCAGCCCGGGACAGGGCAACTATGGCTACACCTTC. This rearrangement joins TRBV5-4 to TRBJ1-2; 9 positions match TRBD1. Looked up from germline, CDR1 is SGHNT and CDR2 is YYREEE (reference sequence). The V segment lost 4 bases and the J segment 2 bases; nucleotides outside the gene matches: 3. This CDR3 region has 14 residues. Supplemented by reference TRBV5-4 and TRBJ1-2, the full variable domain reads ETGVTQSPTHLIKTRGQQVTLRCSSQSGHNTVSWYQQALGQGPQFIFQYYREEENGRGNFPPRFSGLQFPNYSSELNVNALELDDSALYLCASSPGQGNYGYTFGSGTRLTVV.

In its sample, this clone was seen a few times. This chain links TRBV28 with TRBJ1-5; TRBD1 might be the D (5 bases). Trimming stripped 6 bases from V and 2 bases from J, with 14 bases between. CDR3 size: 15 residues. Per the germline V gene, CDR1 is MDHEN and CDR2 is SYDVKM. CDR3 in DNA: TGTGCCAGCAGCGGTGGGACGGGGGGCAATCAGCCCCAGCATTTT. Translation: CASSGGTGGNQPQHF.

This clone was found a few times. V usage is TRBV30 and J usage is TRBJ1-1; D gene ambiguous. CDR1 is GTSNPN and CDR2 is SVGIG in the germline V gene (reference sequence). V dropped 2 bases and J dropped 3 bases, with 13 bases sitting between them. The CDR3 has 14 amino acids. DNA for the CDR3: TGTGCCTGGAGTATAGGCCACCGAGACACTGAAGCTTTCTTT. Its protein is CAWSIGHRDTEAFF.